The rows below give T cell receptor beta chains drawn from one sample of a study of long-term antiretroviral therapy in people with HIV. The method was immunoSEQ multiplex PCR; TCRdb's version includes in-frame clones alone and lacks a portion of them. This repertoire shows about 24,000 clones, around 80% found once; its top ten account for less than 15%. The sequencing used unsorted PBMCs, collected 4.3 years after starting antiretroviral therapy. The receptors stem from a man aged 25 to 40 with HIV. The CDR3 runs from the conserved cysteine through the conserved F or W. D genes are given only for firm matches. Where a row states a size, it is once, few, many or the class of an expanded clone; other rows omit it.

j_call d_call clone_size v_call cdr3_nt cdr3_aa
TRBJ2-7 - once TRBV5-1 TGCGCCAGCAGCTCCTCCTACGAGCAGTACTTC CASSSSYEQYF
TRBJ2-7 - - TRBV6-5 TGTGCCAGCAGCTTCGCCGCGGGGGCGTACGAGCAGTACTTC CASSFAAGAYEQYF
TRBJ1-5 - - TRBV19 TGTGCCAGTAGTATCGCGGGGGATGGCAATCAGCCCCAGCATTTT CASSIAGDGNQPQHF
TRBJ2-3 - - TRBV6-5 TGTGCCAGCACTTCCTCGGCAGATACGCAGTATTTT CASTSSADTQYF
TRBJ2-7 - - TRBV11-2 TGTGCCAGCAGCTTAGTTGGCAGCTACGAGCAGTACTTC CASSLVGSYEQYF
TRBJ1-1 - - TRBV5-4 TGTGCCAGCAGCTACTTTTACAGGGACACTGAAGCTTTCTTT CASSYFYRDTEAFF
TRBJ2-2 TRBD1 - TRBV2 TGTGCCAGCAGTGGGGGGACAGGGAGGACAACCGGGGAGCTGTTTTTT CASSGGTGRTTGELFF
TRBJ2-1 - - TRBV5-1 TGCGCCAGCAGCTTCCGGGGTCGGGGTGATGAGCAGTTCTTC CASSFRGRGDEQFF
TRBJ2-1 - - TRBV27 TGTGCCAGCAGTTTAGCTGGGGCACTTTACAATGAGCAGTTCTTC CASSLAGALYNEQFF
TRBJ1-5 - - TRBV19 TGTGCCAGCACATCCCTCAGGGGATCGAGCAATCAGCCCCAGCATTTT CASTSLRGSSNQPQHF
TRBJ2-1 - - TRBV30 TGTGCCTGGAGAGGTAGCAGGCATGAGCAGTTCTTC CAWRGSRHEQFF
TRBJ1-1 - - TRBV19 TGTGCCAGTAGCCCTACCGGGGAGGTGATGAACACTGAAGCTTTCTTT CASSPTGEVMNTEAFF
TRBJ2-7 TRBD2 - TRBV4-1 TGCGCCAGCAGCCAATTCGCCGGGCCTAGCGGGAGAACCTACGAGCAGTACTTC CASSQFAGPSGRTYEQYF
TRBJ2-7 - - TRBV10-2 TGCGCCAGCAGTCGGGACACAGGTAGCGACGAGCAGTACTTC CASSRDTGSDEQYF
TRBJ2-7 - - TRBV4-2 TGTGCCAGCAGCCAAGATCCCGACAGATTCTACGAGCAGTACTTC CASSQDPDRFYEQYF
TRBJ2-7 TRBD1 - TRBV19 TGTGCCAGTAGTATGCCAGGGGGAGAGCAGTACTTC CASSMPGGEQYF
TRBJ1-3 - once TRBV15 TGTGCCACCAGCAGAGATAAAGGCTCTGGAAACACCATATATTTT CATSRDKGSGNTIYF
TRBJ2-2 TRBD1 - TRBV27 TGTGCCAGCAGTCCCGACAGGGAATACACCGGGGAGCTGTTTTTT CASSPDREYTGELFF
TRBJ1-1 - - TRBV9 TGTGCCAGCAGCGTCCCGGGACGTGGGAACCTCAACACTGAAGCTTTCTTT CASSVPGRGNLNTEAFF
TRBJ1-4 - - TRBV5-6 TGTGCCAGCAGCTTGGCAGGGCACGGTGAAAAACTGTTTTTT CASSLAGHGEKLFF
TRBJ2-7 - - TRBV2 TGTGCCAGCAGTGAGCCGGAGGGGGGCGGTAGCTCCTACGAGCAGTACTTC CASSEPEGGGSSYEQYF
TRBJ2-7 - - TRBV5-1 TGCGCCAGCAAATCGGATGGGGGTTTAAGGTACGAGCAGTACTTC CASKSDGGLRYEQYF
TRBJ2-7 - - TRBV5-5 TGTGCCAGCAGCGTCGTGATAAACTACGAGCAGTACTTC CASSVVINYEQYF
TRBJ2-3 TRBD2 - TRBV5-1 TGCGCCAGCAGCCCCGGGACTAGCGGCACAGATACGCAGTATTTT CASSPGTSGTDTQYF
TRBJ1-4 - - TRBV5-5 TGTGCCAGCAGCCTCAGAGGGTATCCTAATGAAAAACTGTTTTTT CASSLRGYPNEKLFF
TRBJ2-7 - - TRBV7-7 TGTGCTAGCAGCGAGTCCAGGGGATCCTACGAGCAGTACTTC CASSESRGSYEQYF
TRBJ1-5 TRBD1 - TRBV30 TGTGCCTGGAGTGAGGGGGCGACCCAGCATTTT CAWSEGATQHF
TRBJ1-5 TRBD1 few TRBV19 TGTGCCAGTAGTATGGGCCGCAGGGACAGCCTGGATCAGCCCCAGCATTTT CASSMGRRDSLDQPQHF
TRBJ2-3 - - TRBV19 TGTGCCAGTGACTCGCGAGGGAACCCCACAGATACGCAGTATTTT CASDSRGNPTDTQYF
TRBJ2-2 TRBD2 - TRBV6-4 TGTGCTGCGGGAGGGGACACCGGGGAGCTGTTTTTT CAAGGDTGELFF
TRBJ2-5 TRBD1 once TRBV30 TGTGCCTGGAGCCCCACCCGGACAGGGAAGTACTTC CAWSPTRTGKYF
TRBJ2-7 TRBD2 few TRBV28 TGTGCCAGCACTCTAGCGGGAGATCTCGAGCAGTACTTC CASTLAGDLEQYF
TRBJ1-4 - - TRBV18 TGTGCCAGCTCACCTACAGTTCGCAGAATGGGCGAAAAACTGTTTTTT CASSPTVRRMGEKLFF